This record covers a single T cell receptor beta chain. The antigen is not known. These data come from a study of blood T cells in healthy people across ages. The study's findings and limits: A roughly linear fall in TCR beta diversity per million T cells was seen with increasing age.

Using a J-beta primer mix together with a sample-barcoded 5' primer, a second PCR was run for roughly 7 to 11 cycles. All cDNA molecules were each tagged by a template-switch adaptor with 12 random nucleotides. TCRdb called the 5' RACE reads again in MiXCR, with one record for every CDR3 protein. The sample yields 500,000 to 650,000 distinct CDR3 sequences, 25% to 35% seen once. The germline V gene encodes CDR1 SGDLS and CDR2 YYNGEE. V was pared by 4 bases and J by 0 bases, with 10 bases between. The CDR3 contains 14 residues. A further study also used this sample, focusing on T cells of mothers and their children. Per that paper: Nobody spotted any persistent microchimeric T cell clones.

V is TRBV9 and J is TRBJ2-5; tentative D call: TRBD1 (6 bases). The TCR was taken from a boy younger than 10 in good health. Source material: blood. CDR3: CASSTGQNQETQYF. For the CDR3, the DNA is TGTGCCAGCAGCACGGGACAAAACCAAGAGACCCAGTACTTC.